A selection of T cell receptor beta chains follows, all from one sample in a study of control samples from healthy donors and cancer patients. Sequencing used immunoSEQ multiplex PCR; TCRdb keeps in-frame clones, though not all of them. The sample has some 150,000 clones, approximately 92% seen once. The sequenced sample consisted of blood. The receptors were gathered from a young man in good health. Each CDR3 is given with its conserved first and last residue. D genes are given only for firm matches. Expanded clones get a size class; other rows say once, few or many, or leave the size out.

j_gene: TRBJ1-3; v_gene: TRBV3-1/TRBV3-2; abundance: once; d_gene: NA; CDR3nt: TGTGCCAGCAGCCAAGGTCAGGGATCTGGAAACACCATATATTTT; CDR3aa: CASSQGQGSGNTIYF
j_gene: TRBJ1-2; v_gene: TRBV27; abundance: NA; d_gene: NA; CDR3nt: TGTGCCAGCAGTCCCCGTCCCAGGGAGTTAGATGGCTACACCTTC; CDR3aa: CASSPRPRELDGYTF
j_gene: TRBJ1-1; v_gene: TRBV5-1; abundance: NA; d_gene: TRBD1; CDR3nt: TGCGCCAGCAGGGGTGGGACAGATAACACTGAAGCTTTCTTT; CDR3aa: CASRGGTDNTEAFF
j_gene: TRBJ1-5; v_gene: TRBV6-1; abundance: NA; d_gene: NA; CDR3nt: TGTGCCAGCAGTGAAGTTGGTAGCAATCAGCCCCAGCATTTT; CDR3aa: CASSEVGSNQPQHF
j_gene: TRBJ1-3; v_gene: TRBV19; abundance: NA; d_gene: NA; CDR3nt: TGTGCCAGTAGTCCACGAAAGGGAGGGGGAAACACCATATATTTT; CDR3aa: CASSPRKGGGNTIYF
j_gene: TRBJ1-5; v_gene: TRBV7-2; abundance: NA; d_gene: NA; CDR3nt: TGTGCCAGCAGCTTAGCACGTACTCAGCCCCAGCATTTT; CDR3aa: CASSLARTQPQHF
j_gene: TRBJ2-2; v_gene: TRBV5-1; abundance: NA; d_gene: TRBD2; CDR3nt: TGCGCCAGCAGCTTGAACGGGGGGATCGGGGAGCTGTTTTTT; CDR3aa: CASSLNGGIGELFF
j_gene: TRBJ1-2; v_gene: TRBV25-1; abundance: NA; d_gene: NA; CDR3nt: TGTGCCAGCAGTGTAGGAAGGAGGAGTGGCTACACCTTC; CDR3aa: CASSVGRRSGYTF
j_gene: TRBJ1-5; v_gene: TRBV2; abundance: NA; d_gene: NA; CDR3nt: TGTGCCAGCAACGAGGGGCTGAATCAGCCCCAGCATTTT; CDR3aa: CASNEGLNQPQHF
j_gene: TRBJ1-6; v_gene: TRBV11-2; abundance: NA; d_gene: TRBD1; CDR3nt: TGTGCCAGCAGCTTGGTACAGGGGACCTATAATTCACCCCTCCACTTT; CDR3aa: CASSLVQGTYNSPLHF
j_gene: TRBJ2-3; v_gene: TRBV6-1; abundance: few; d_gene: NA; CDR3nt: TGTGCCAGCAGTGAAGCCTATGGGCGGGCTAGCACAGATACGCAGTATTTT; CDR3aa: CASSEAYGRASTDTQYF
j_gene: TRBJ2-5; v_gene: TRBV29-1; abundance: NA; d_gene: NA; CDR3nt: TGCAGCGTTGTGGGGCTCCAAGAGACCCAGTACTTC; CDR3aa: CSVVGLQETQYF
j_gene: TRBJ2-3; v_gene: TRBV9; abundance: NA; d_gene: TRBD2; CDR3nt: TGTGCCAGCAGCGTAGAAGCGGGGGGTATCACAGATACGCAGTATTTT; CDR3aa: CASSVEAGGITDTQYF
j_gene: TRBJ2-1; v_gene: TRBV7-2; abundance: NA; d_gene: TRBD2; CDR3nt: TGTGCCAGCAGCTTAGGTAAGCGGGGAACCTACAATGAGCAGTTCTTC; CDR3aa: CASSLGKRGTYNEQFF
j_gene: TRBJ1-4; v_gene: TRBV30; abundance: NA; d_gene: NA; CDR3nt: TGTGCCTGGAGTGTAGCTGGGCGTGAAAAACTGTTTTTT; CDR3aa: CAWSVAGREKLFF
j_gene: TRBJ1-1; v_gene: TRBV29-1; abundance: once; d_gene: NA; CDR3nt: TGCAGCTTCCAAGTTGGCACTGAAGCTTTCTTT; CDR3aa: CSFQVGTEAFF
j_gene: TRBJ2-7; v_gene: TRBV5-6; abundance: NA; d_gene: NA; CDR3nt: TGTGCCAGCAGCTTGGGGGAAACCCGGCGCGGGGTCCACGAGCAGTACTTC; CDR3aa: CASSLGETRRGVHEQYF
j_gene: TRBJ2-3; v_gene: TRBV27; abundance: NA; d_gene: TRBD2; CDR3nt: TGTGCCAGCAGTTTATCTAGCGGGGGTTTCACAGATACGCAGTATTTT; CDR3aa: CASSLSSGGFTDTQYF
j_gene: TRBJ1-5; v_gene: TRBV7-8; abundance: once; d_gene: NA; CDR3nt: TGTGCCAGCAGCTTAGCCAAGGAAAATCAGCCCCAGCATTTT; CDR3aa: CASSLAKENQPQHF
j_gene: TRBJ1-3; v_gene: TRBV5-6; abundance: NA; d_gene: TRBD1; CDR3nt: TGTGCCAGCAAAAACGAGGGACAGATCTCTGGAAACACCATATATTTT; CDR3aa: CASKNEGQISGNTIYF
j_gene: TRBJ2-7; v_gene: TRBV27; abundance: NA; d_gene: TRBD2; CDR3nt: TGTGCCAGCAGTTTATGGGGCGGGGGCTCCTACGAGCAGTACTTC; CDR3aa: CASSLWGGGSYEQYF
j_gene: TRBJ2-2; v_gene: TRBV19; abundance: NA; d_gene: NA; CDR3nt: TGTGCCAGTAGTATAGGAGGGTGGGAGCTGTTTTTT; CDR3aa: CASSIGGWELFF
j_gene: TRBJ1-1; v_gene: TRBV11-2; abundance: NA; d_gene: TRBD1; CDR3nt: TGTGCCAGCAGCCTCCGGGACAGGCTTACTGAAGCTTTCTTT; CDR3aa: CASSLRDRLTEAFF
j_gene: TRBJ1-5; v_gene: TRBV28; abundance: NA; d_gene: NA; CDR3nt: TGTGCCAGCAGCCTAACAGTTTACAATCAGCCCCAGCATTTT; CDR3aa: CASSLTVYNQPQHF
j_gene: TRBJ2-1; v_gene: TRBV2; abundance: once; d_gene: TRBD1; CDR3nt: TGTGCCATCCCCGGTCGGGGACAGGGTTACAATGAGCAGTTCTTC; CDR3aa: CAIPGRGQGYNEQFF
j_gene: TRBJ2-2; v_gene: TRBV7-9; abundance: NA; d_gene: NA; CDR3nt: TGTGCCAGCAGCTTTTCTTTGCAGGGCCCCACCGGGGAGCTGTTTTTT; CDR3aa: CASSFSLQGPTGELFF
j_gene: TRBJ1-2; v_gene: TRBV5-6; abundance: NA; d_gene: TRBD1; CDR3nt: TGTGCCAGCAGCTTCCCGACAGGGGGTAACTATGGCTACACCTTC; CDR3aa: CASSFPTGGNYGYTF
j_gene: TRBJ1-3; v_gene: TRBV10-3; abundance: NA; d_gene: NA; CDR3nt: TGTGCCATCAGTGAGGCAAGCAGGGACACCATATATTTT; CDR3aa: CAISEASRDTIYF
j_gene: TRBJ2-7; v_gene: TRBV7-9; abundance: NA; d_gene: NA; CDR3nt: TGTGCCAGCAGCTCCCGAGACGAGCAGTACTTC; CDR3aa: CASSSRDEQYF
j_gene: TRBJ2-7; v_gene: TRBV15; abundance: NA; d_gene: NA; CDR3nt: TGTGCCACCAGCAGAGATACGGGTAACGAGATCTACGAGCAGTACTTC; CDR3aa: CATSRDTGNEIYEQYF
j_gene: TRBJ1-2; v_gene: TRBV19; abundance: NA; d_gene: NA; CDR3nt: TGTGCCACCAGACTGGGTCCAGACTATGGCTACACCTTC; CDR3aa: CATRLGPDYGYTF
j_gene: TRBJ1-1; v_gene: TRBV25-1; abundance: NA; d_gene: NA; CDR3nt: TGTGCCAGCAGGGAGCGCGGGAGCACTGAAGCTTTCTTT; CDR3aa: CASRERGSTEAFF
j_gene: TRBJ1-3; v_gene: TRBV10-3; abundance: NA; d_gene: NA; CDR3nt: TGTGCCATCAGTGAGTCGGCGGGAACTGGAAACACCATATATTTT; CDR3aa: CAISESAGTGNTIYF
j_gene: TRBJ1-3; v_gene: TRBV2; abundance: NA; d_gene: NA; CDR3nt: TGTGCCAGCAGTGAAAGACAGCTCTCTGGAAACACCATATATTTT; CDR3aa: CASSERQLSGNTIYF
j_gene: TRBJ2-7; v_gene: TRBV14; abundance: few; d_gene: TRBD2; CDR3nt: TGTGCCAGCAGCGCGCTAGCGGGGGTGTACGAGCAGTACTTC; CDR3aa: CASSALAGVYEQYF
j_gene: TRBJ2-3; v_gene: TRBV12-3/TRBV12-4; abundance: once; d_gene: TRBD2; CDR3nt: TGTGCCAGCAGCCGACTAGCGACAGATACGCAGTATTTT; CDR3aa: CASSRLATDTQYF
j_gene: TRBJ2-1; v_gene: TRBV11-2; abundance: once; d_gene: TRBD2; CDR3nt: TGTGCCAGCAGCTTCGGACTAGCGGGGGCCAATGAGCAGTTCTTC; CDR3aa: CASSFGLAGANEQFF
j_gene: TRBJ1-3; v_gene: TRBV5-5; abundance: NA; d_gene: NA; CDR3nt: TGTGCCAGCAGCTTGTCGCCACTCACCCATATGAGCTCTGGAAACACCATATATTTT; CDR3aa: CASSLSPLTHMSSGNTIYF
j_gene: TRBJ2-2; v_gene: TRBV15; abundance: NA; d_gene: TRBD1; CDR3nt: TGTGCCACCGGAGGACAGGGTGGGACCGGGGAGCTGTTTTTT; CDR3aa: CATGGQGGTGELFF
j_gene: TRBJ1-1; v_gene: TRBV9; abundance: NA; d_gene: TRBD1; CDR3nt: TGTGCCAGCAGCGTAGAGTCAGGGGGAAGGACTGAAGCTTTCTTT; CDR3aa: CASSVESGGRTEAFF
j_gene: TRBJ1-2; v_gene: TRBV18; abundance: NA; d_gene: NA; CDR3nt: TGTGCCAGCTCACTCCGCCAGAGTCCTAACTATGGCTACACCTTC; CDR3aa: CASSLRQSPNYGYTF
j_gene: TRBJ1-6; v_gene: TRBV19; abundance: NA; d_gene: NA; CDR3nt: TGTGCCAGTAGTGGAGGGGGGGGTTCACCCCTCCACTTT; CDR3aa: CASSGGGGSPLHF
j_gene: TRBJ2-7; v_gene: TRBV23-1; abundance: NA; d_gene: TRBD2; CDR3nt: TGCGCCAGCAGACCATGGACTAGCGGGATTTACGAGCAGTACTTC; CDR3aa: CASRPWTSGIYEQYF
j_gene: TRBJ2-3; v_gene: TRBV3-1/TRBV3-2; abundance: NA; d_gene: NA; CDR3nt: TGTGCCAGCAGCCGGGCGGGGTCCACAGATACGCAGTATTTT; CDR3aa: CASSRAGSTDTQYF
j_gene: TRBJ2-7; v_gene: TRBV5-8; abundance: NA; d_gene: TRBD1; CDR3nt: TGTGCCAGCAGCAACCGGGACAGACTTTCGGGTTACGAGCAGTACTTC; CDR3aa: CASSNRDRLSGYEQYF
j_gene: TRBJ1-2; v_gene: TRBV12-5; abundance: NA; d_gene: TRBD1; CDR3nt: TGTGCTAGTGGTTTGGAAAGACAGGGGAACGGTGGCTACACCTTC; CDR3aa: CASGLERQGNGGYTF
j_gene: TRBJ2-1; v_gene: TRBV10-1; abundance: NA; d_gene: NA; CDR3nt: TGCGCCAGCAGTAGCTCCTGGGGGGGGCGCTACAATGAGCAGTTCTTC; CDR3aa: CASSSSWGGRYNEQFF
j_gene: TRBJ2-2; v_gene: TRBV6-5; abundance: NA; d_gene: TRBD1; CDR3nt: TGTGCCAGCAGGGGACAGTCGAACACCGGGGAGCTGTTTTTT; CDR3aa: CASRGQSNTGELFF
j_gene: TRBJ1-1; v_gene: TRBV19; abundance: NA; d_gene: NA; CDR3nt: TGTGCCAGTAGTATAGAAGGAGGCAGAAGAAGAGAAACTGAAGCTTTCTTT; CDR3aa: CASSIEGGRRRETEAFF
j_gene: TRBJ2-3; v_gene: TRBV2; abundance: NA; d_gene: NA; CDR3nt: TGTGCCAGCACCCGAGGAGGGGCAGATACGCAGTATTTT; CDR3aa: CASTRGGADTQYF
j_gene: TRBJ2-1; v_gene: TRBV5-1; abundance: NA; d_gene: TRBD2; CDR3nt: TGCGCCAGCAGCTTGGCGTCTAGCGGTTACAATGAGCAGTTCTTC; CDR3aa: CASSLASSGYNEQFF
j_gene: TRBJ2-2; v_gene: TRBV9; abundance: NA; d_gene: NA; CDR3nt: TGTGCCAGCAGCGTAGTCGTCGGAACGAACACCGGGGAGCTGTTTTTT; CDR3aa: CASSVVVGTNTGELFF
j_gene: TRBJ2-3; v_gene: TRBV9; abundance: few; d_gene: NA; CDR3nt: TGTGCGAGCGGGTTCACAGATACGCAGTATTTT; CDR3aa: CASGFTDTQYF